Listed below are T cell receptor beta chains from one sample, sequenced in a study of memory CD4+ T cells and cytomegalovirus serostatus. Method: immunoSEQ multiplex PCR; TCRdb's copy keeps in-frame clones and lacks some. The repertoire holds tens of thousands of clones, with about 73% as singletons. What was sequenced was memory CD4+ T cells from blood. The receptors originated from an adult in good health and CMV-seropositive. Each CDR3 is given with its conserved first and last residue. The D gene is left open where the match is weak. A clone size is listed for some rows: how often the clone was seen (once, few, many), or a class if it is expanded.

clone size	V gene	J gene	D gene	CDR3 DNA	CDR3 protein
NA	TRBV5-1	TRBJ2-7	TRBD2	TGCGCCAGCAGCTGGACTAGCGGGAGGGAATACGAGCAGTACTTC	CASSWTSGREYEQYF
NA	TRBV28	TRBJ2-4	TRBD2	TGTGCCAGCAGTTTTCTTTATGGTACTGCGGGGGGACTAGCCAAAAACATTCAGTACTTC	CASSFLYGTAGGLAKNIQYF
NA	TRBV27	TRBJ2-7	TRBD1	TGTGCCAGCGGCCGGGACAGGGGCTACGAGCAGTACTTC	CASGRDRGYEQYF
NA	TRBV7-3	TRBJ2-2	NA	TGTGCCAGCAGCGGTCAACAGAACACCGGGGAGCTGTTTTTT	CASSGQQNTGELFF
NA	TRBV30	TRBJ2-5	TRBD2	TGTGCCTGGAGCATCGGGACTAACTTAGAGACCCAGTACTTC	CAWSIGTNLETQYF
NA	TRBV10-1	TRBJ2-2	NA	TGCGCCAGCAGCGAGACACTCGCCGGGGAGCTGTTTTTT	CASSETLAGELFF
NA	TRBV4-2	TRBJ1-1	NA	TGTGCCAGCAGCCAAGCGGAGGGTGGCGGCACTGAAGCTTTCTTT	CASSQAEGGGTEAFF
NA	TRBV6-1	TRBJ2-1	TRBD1	TGTGCCAGCAGTGGGGGGACAGGATCCGGAAAACAGTTCTTC	CASSGGTGSGKQFF
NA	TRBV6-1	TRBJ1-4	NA	TGTGCCAGCAGTGAAACCCTCGGTGGGGGCGCAACTAATGAAAAACTGTTTTTT	CASSETLGGGATNEKLFF
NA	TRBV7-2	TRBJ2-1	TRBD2	TGTGCCAGCAGCTCAAGGGGTCCTAGCGGTGAGCAGTTCTTC	CASSSRGPSGEQFF
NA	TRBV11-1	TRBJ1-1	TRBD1	TGTGCCAGCAGCCTCGGGACAGTTCTGAACACTGAAGCTTTCTTT	CASSLGTVLNTEAFF
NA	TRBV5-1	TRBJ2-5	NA	TGCGCCAGCAGCTTGGCCGACGCGGGTAACAAAGGGACCCAGTACTTC	CASSLADAGNKGTQYF
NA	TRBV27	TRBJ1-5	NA	TGTGCCACCGGAGGGGAAGAAAATCGGCAGCCCCAGCATTTT	CATGGEENRQPQHF
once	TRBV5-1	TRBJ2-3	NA	TGCGCCAGCAGGTTGTCGGACAGCCAGCAGCGAGATACGCAGTATTTT	CASRLSDSQQRDTQYF
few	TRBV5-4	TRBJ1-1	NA	TGTGCCAGCAGCTTGGGGCTTTCGGCAGCGGTGGAAGCTTTCTTT	CASSLGLSAAVEAFF
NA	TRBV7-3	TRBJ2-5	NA	TGTGCCAGCAGCTTAAGTGGGGTTGGTGGAGAGACCCAGTACTTC	CASSLSGVGGETQYF
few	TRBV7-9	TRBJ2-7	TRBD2	TGTGCCAGCACCAATAGCGGGAGTCGCTACGAGCAGTACTTC	CASTNSGSRYEQYF
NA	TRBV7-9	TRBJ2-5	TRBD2	TGTGCCAGCAGCCCCTTAAGGGGACTAGCTTTGGAGACCCAGTACTTC	CASSPLRGLALETQYF
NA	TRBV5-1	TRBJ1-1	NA	TGCGCCAGCAGCCCGACCTCGGCGCTTGGGGGACGGGACACTGAAGCTTTCTTT	CASSPTSALGGRDTEAFF
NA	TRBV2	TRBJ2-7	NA	TGTGCCAGCAGGGCTAGCGTAAGCTCCTACGAGCAGTACTTC	CASRASVSSYEQYF
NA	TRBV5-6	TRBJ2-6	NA	TGTGCCAGCAGCTTGAGAGGGGGGTCATTCTCTGGGGCCAACGTCCTGACTTTC	CASSLRGGSFSGANVLTF
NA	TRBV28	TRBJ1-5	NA	TGTGCCAGCCTCGAACCATCCCGAGGGAATCAGCAGCCCCAGCATTTT	CASLEPSRGNQQPQHF
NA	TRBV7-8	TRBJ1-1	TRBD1	TGTGCCAGCAGCTTCCGGGACAGGGGAATGAACACTGAAGCTTTCTTT	CASSFRDRGMNTEAFF